The rows below give T cell receptor beta chains drawn from one sample of a study of post-analysis software for immune sequencing data. TCRdb used MiXCR to reprocess the PCR reads, holding one entry per CDR3 protein. The data hold roughly 700,000 distinct CDR3 sequences, with roughly 30% observed a single time. The sequenced sample was blood. These receptors were obtained from a girl between 5 and 17 years old with multiple sclerosis. Both conserved end residues are part of each CDR3. Fields, in order: D gene, J gene, CDR3 length, V gene, clone size, CDR3 DNA, CDR3 protein. D genes are given only for firm matches. Clone size, where shown, is once, few, many, or a class for clones that have expanded.

NA	TRBJ2-7	13	TRBV4-1	NA	TGCGCCAGCAGCCCCGACGAGCCCTACGAGCAGTACTTC	CASSPDEPYEQYF
TRBD2	TRBJ2-7	14	TRBV20-1	once	TGCAGTGCCCAGGGACTAGCGGGAGGCATCGAGCAGTACTTC	CSAQGLAGGIEQYF
NA	TRBJ1-6	16	TRBV27	NA	TGTGCCAGCAGTCCCAGAAACAGGGCAGATAATTCACCCCTCCACTTT	CASSPRNRADNSPLHF
NA	TRBJ2-3	14	TRBV20-1	few	TGCAGTATCCGTAGGGGCGTTGGCACAGATACGCAGTATTTT	CSIRRGVGTDTQYF
NA	TRBJ2-3	13	TRBV10-3	few	TGTGCCATCAGTGAGTCAAGGACAGATACGCAGTATTTT	CAISESRTDTQYF
NA	TRBJ2-4	16	TRBV7-2	NA	TGTGCCAGCAGCTTACGATTAAGTCCCCCCAAAAACATTCAGTACTTC	CASSLRLSPPKNIQYF
TRBD2	TRBJ2-7	14	TRBV29-1	few	TGCAGCGTTGAGGTAGCGGGTGCCTCCTACGAGCAGTACTTC	CSVEVAGASYEQYF
NA	TRBJ2-3	14	TRBV11-2	few	TGTGCTACCAGCAATCGTCTAGGCTCAGATACGCAGTATTTT	CATSNRLGSDTQYF
NA	TRBJ1-2	15	TRBV12-3/TRBV12-4	NA	TGTGCCAGCAGTTTCCCGTATCCAGGGCGGTCTGGCTACACCTTC	CASSFPYPGRSGYTF
NA	TRBJ2-3	15	TRBV20-1	NA	TGCAGTGCTAGAGATAGAGCGTTTGGCACAGATACGCAGTATTTT	CSARDRAFGTDTQYF
TRBD1	TRBJ1-5	14	TRBV20-1	NA	TGCAGTGCCATTCAGGGGGCTAGCAATCAGCCCCAGCATTTT	CSAIQGASNQPQHF
NA	TRBJ1-5	16	TRBV7-2	NA	TGTGCCAGCAGCTTAGGGTCTCCGTATAGCAATCAGCCCCAGCATTTT	CASSLGSPYSNQPQHF
TRBD2	TRBJ2-1	15	TRBV20-1	NA	TGCAGTGCTACCTTAGCGGGAGGCCACCTCGATGAGCAGTTCTTC	CSATLAGGHLDEQFF
NA	TRBJ2-4	13	TRBV12-3/TRBV12-4	NA	TGTGCCAGCAGTTTAGCATACCAGGTCGGGGTTAACTTC	CASSLAYQVGVNF
NA	TRBJ1-2	12	TRBV3-1	few	TGTGCCAGCAGCCAAGTGGACTATGGCTACACCTTC	CASSQVDYGYTF
TRBD2	TRBJ2-7	15	TRBV27	few	TGTGCCAGCAGTTTGGTAGCGGGACCCTCCTACGAGCAGTACTTC	CASSLVAGPSYEQYF
NA	TRBJ2-3	16	TRBV29-1	NA	TGCAGCGTTGGGGGCCTTCCTAGCGCCCGCACAGATACGCAGTATTTT	CSVGGLPSARTDTQYF
TRBD2	TRBJ2-1	17	TRBV14	NA	TGTGCCAGCAGCCAAGATGTCCGAATAGCGGGGGGAAATGAGCAGTTCTTC	CASSQDVRIAGGNEQFF
TRBD2	TRBJ2-7	16	TRBV7-2	NA	TGTGCCAGCAGCCCCTCACTAGCGGGAGAACCCTACGAGCAGTACTTC	CASSPSLAGEPYEQYF
NA	TRBJ2-5	14	TRBV18	NA	TGTGTCAGCTCACCACGTGGGACGATAGAGACCCAGTACTTC	CVSSPRGTIETQYF
NA	TRBJ1-5	16	TRBV6-5	few	TGTGCCAGCAGTATCCTAAGCCCCCTAAACAATCAGCCCCAGCATTTT	CASSILSPLNNQPQHF
TRBD1	TRBJ2-5	14	TRBV7-2	many	TGTGCCAGCAGCTGGACAGGGTTAGGAGAGACCCAGTACTTC	CASSWTGLGETQYF
TRBD2	TRBJ2-7	16	TRBV20-1	few	TGCAGTGCCACCGCGCTAGCGGGAGGGATGTTTGGCGAGCAGTACTTC	CSATALAGGMFGEQYF
TRBD1	TRBJ2-3	16	TRBV5-1	NA	TGCGCCAGCAGCCCCGGACAGGGGGTCCGCACAGATACGCAGTATTTT	CASSPGQGVRTDTQYF
TRBD1	TRBJ2-1	15	TRBV6-1	NA	TGTGCCAGCAGGGAACAGGGGAGCTCCTACAATGAGCAGTTCTTC	CASREQGSSYNEQFF
NA	TRBJ1-2	12	TRBV3-1	few	TGTGCCAGCAGCCAAGGGCAGCATGGCTACACCTTC	CASSQGQHGYTF
TRBD2	TRBJ2-1	14	TRBV13	few	TGTGCCAGCAGCCCGGAAGGCGGGGGAAATGAGCAGTTCTTC	CASSPEGGGNEQFF
TRBD1	TRBJ1-1	16	TRBV11-2	once	TGTGCCAGCAGCTTAGCCACAGGGGTAATGAACACTGAAGCTTTCTTT	CASSLATGVMNTEAFF
TRBD2	TRBJ2-1	15	TRBV12-3/TRBV12-4	NA	TGTGCCAGCAGGGTGGGGGCCGGGACTAGCAATGAGCAGTTCTTC	CASRVGAGTSNEQFF
TRBD1	TRBJ2-3	14	TRBV28	few	TGTGCCAGCAGTTTAACCAGGGGGACAGATACGCAGTATTTT	CASSLTRGTDTQYF
NA	TRBJ2-7	15	TRBV5-1	NA	TGCGCCAGCAATTTTAACCCGGGATTCTCCTACGAGCAGTACTTC	CASNFNPGFSYEQYF
TRBD1	TRBJ1-2	13	TRBV6-1	few	TGTGCCAGCAGGCCGACAGGGTCCTATGGCTACACCTTC	CASRPTGSYGYTF
TRBD1	TRBJ2-7	14	TRBV28	few	TGTGCCAGCACCCGCCGGGACAGAGCCTACGAGCAGTACTTC	CASTRRDRAYEQYF
TRBD1	TRBJ2-5	17	TRBV5-6	few	TGTGCCAGCAGCTTGGGATGGGACAGGGGGCGCCTGGAGACCCAGTACTTC	CASSLGWDRGRLETQYF
NA	TRBJ1-1	15	TRBV15	NA	TGTGCCACCAGCCAAGCTAGAAGGGGTGGTATTGAAGCTTTCTTT	CATSQARRGGIEAFF
NA	TRBJ2-7	14	TRBV6-5	NA	TGTGCCAGCAAAGGCGAGGCCTACCTTGGCGAGCAGTACTTC	CASKGEAYLGEQYF
NA	TRBJ2-1	11	TRBV7-2	NA	TGTGCCAGCAGCTTAGGGCCGGCGCAGTTCTTC	CASSLGPAQFF
TRBD1	TRBJ2-1	15	TRBV7-2	many	TGTGCCAGCAGCCCGGACAGGGTCTCCTACAATGAGCAGTTCTTC	CASSPDRVSYNEQFF
NA	TRBJ1-1	12	TRBV20-1	NA	TGCAGTGTTATACAGTGGAACACTGAAGCTTTCTTT	CSVIQWNTEAFF
NA	TRBJ1-2	12	TRBV27	many	TGTGCCAGCAGTTCCCGGACAGATGGCTACACCTTC	CASSSRTDGYTF
NA	TRBJ2-2	13	TRBV12-3/TRBV12-4	NA	TGTGCCAGCAGTTTGATAGGCACCGGGGAGCTGTTTTTT	CASSLIGTGELFF
TRBD2	TRBJ2-3	16	TRBV29-1	NA	TGCAGCGTTTCAAGAGGGACGGGGGGGATTGTAGATACGCAGTATTTT	CSVSRGTGGIVDTQYF
NA	TRBJ1-4	13	TRBV9	NA	TGTGCCAGCAGTGACGACAGCCTTGAAAAACTGTTTTTT	CASSDDSLEKLFF
NA	TRBJ1-4	11	TRBV6-6	NA	TGTGCCAGTGACTCGTATGAAAAACTGTTTTTT	CASDSYEKLFF
TRBD1	TRBJ2-5	12	TRBV10-3	NA	TGTGCCAGCAGTGCACAGGGGAGGACCCAGTACTTC	CASSAQGRTQYF
TRBD1	TRBJ2-5	15	TRBV5-1	NA	TGCGCCAGCAGCCTTAACAGGGGGGCCCAAGAGACCCAGTACTTC	CASSLNRGAQETQYF
TRBD2	TRBJ2-1	14	TRBV29-1	many	TGCAGCGGTGAGACTAGCGGGGGGTCCTATGAGCAGTTCTTC	CSGETSGGSYEQFF
NA	TRBJ1-5	15	TRBV7-2	few	TGTGCCAGCAGCTTAGCAGTCACGGGGGTTCAGCCCCAGCATTTT	CASSLAVTGVQPQHF
NA	TRBJ1-1	14	TRBV7-9	NA	TGTGCCACCCCCATGGGCCTGCCGAACACTGAAGCTTTCTTT	CATPMGLPNTEAFF
NA	TRBJ2-5	16	TRBV14	once	TGTGCCAGCAGCCCGCGGGGCGTCCTAACTCAAGAGACCCAGTACTTC	CASSPRGVLTQETQYF
NA	TRBJ2-1	14	TRBV5-5	NA	TGTGCCAGCAGCGGGGGCAGGGAAAAGTATGAGCAGTTCTTC	CASSGGREKYEQFF
TRBD2	TRBJ2-3	16	TRBV29-1	few	TGCAGCGTTGCCGGGGATAGCGGGGGGAATACAGATACGCAGTATTTT	CSVAGDSGGNTDTQYF
NA	TRBJ1-2	15	TRBV9	NA	TGTGCCAGCAGCGCCGGGGGTGCCTCGGTCTATGGCTACACCTTC	CASSAGGASVYGYTF
TRBD1	TRBJ2-1	15	TRBV11-2	NA	TGTGCCAGCAGCTCCCGACAGGGTGAGAATCCTGAGCAGTTCTTC	CASSSRQGENPEQFF